This TCR beta chain stems from a study of graft-versus-host responses after intestinal transplantation. Study details: Recipients were all induced with anti-thymocyte globulin, then given tacrolimus and steroids for about three years.

Sequenced by immunoSEQ multiplex PCR; TCRdb stores in-frame clones only, minus some. The sample lists around 110,000 clones, just over 90% occurring once. Trimming took 3 bases from V and 7 from J; bases not matched to a gene: 7. CDR3 length: 15 residues. Germline lookup yields CDR1 KGHSH and CDR2 LQKENI. Note on this clone: Its antigen remains unknown.

The receptor was derived from a human donor who was the organ donor for an intestinal transplant. The sequencing used unstimulated CD4+ T cells sorted from spleen or lymph node cells, collected before transplant. V is TRBV18 and J is TRBJ1-2; TRBD1 matches 11 bases. The CDR3 region is CASSPGQGAIGGYTF. CDR3 coding DNA: TGTGCCAGCTCACCCGGACAGGGGGCTATAGGTGGCTACACCTTC.